Many counts were recorded for the clone carrying this T cell receptor (beta chain). According to the study, TCR beta libraries were built with iRepertoire HTBI primers and CDR3-region Arm-PCR. Original analysis: Across samples, 62 TRBV and more than twelve TRBJ segments were found. MiXCR, applied by TCRdb to the multiplex PCR reads, yields one record per CDR3 protein. The V and J calls and clone size come from TCRdb's table, not from the authors' own analysis. Of more than 650,000 distinct CDR3 sequences listed, about 30% are singletons. The sample originates from a study of regulatory T cells in long-lasting Graves disease. The overall study: In persistent Graves' disease, antithyroid drugs had been taken for over 5 years and TSH receptor antibodies stayed positive.

The CDR3 consists of 14 residues. Between the trimmed V and J ends, which lost 1 base and 4 bases, there was a span of 10 bases. Germline V gene sequence: CDR1 MDHEN, CDR2 SYDVKM. The time point here: persistent/refractory GD, antithyroid drugs over 5 years with positive TRAb. Following extraction of RNA from PBMCs, that RNA was used to make the TCR library. An endocrinology department located in Xi'an, China, was where the patients came from. The chain combines TRBV28 with TRBJ1-1; unclear D gene. The input for sequencing was peripheral blood mononuclear cells (PBMCs), taken when the disease was refractory, from a patient treated with antithyroid drugs. The TCR sequence derives from a female donor with Graves disease. CDR3 in amino acids: CASSLLKTFTEAFF. The CDR3 DNA reads TGTGCCAGCAGTTTATTGAAAACATTCACTGAAGCTTTCTTT.